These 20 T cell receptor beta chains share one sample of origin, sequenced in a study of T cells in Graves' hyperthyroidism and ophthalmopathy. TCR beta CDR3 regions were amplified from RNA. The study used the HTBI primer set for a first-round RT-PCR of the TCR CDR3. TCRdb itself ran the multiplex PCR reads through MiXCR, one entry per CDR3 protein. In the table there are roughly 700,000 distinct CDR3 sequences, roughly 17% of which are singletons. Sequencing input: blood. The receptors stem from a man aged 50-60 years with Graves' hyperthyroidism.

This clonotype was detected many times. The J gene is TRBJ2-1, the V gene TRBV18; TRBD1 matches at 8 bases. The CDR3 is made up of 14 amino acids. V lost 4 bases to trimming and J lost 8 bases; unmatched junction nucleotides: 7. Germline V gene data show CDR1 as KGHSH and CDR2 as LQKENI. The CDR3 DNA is TGTGCCAGCTCACAACGACAGGGGCGGGATGAGCAGTTCTTC. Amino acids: CASSQRQGRDEQFF.

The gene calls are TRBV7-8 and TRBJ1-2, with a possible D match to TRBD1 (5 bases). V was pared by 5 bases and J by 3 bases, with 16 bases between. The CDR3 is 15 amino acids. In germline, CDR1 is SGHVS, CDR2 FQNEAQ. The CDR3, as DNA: TGTGCCAGCAGCCCTGGGGGAGTTCTCTACTATGGCTACACCTTC. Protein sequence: CASSPGGVLYYGYTF. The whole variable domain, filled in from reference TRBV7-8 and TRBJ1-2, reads GAGVSQSPRYKVAKRGQDVALRCDPISGHVSLFWYQQALGQGPEFLTYFQNEAQLDKSGLPSDRFFAERPEGSVSTLKIQRTQQEDSAVYLCASSPGGVLYYGYTFGSGTRLTVV.

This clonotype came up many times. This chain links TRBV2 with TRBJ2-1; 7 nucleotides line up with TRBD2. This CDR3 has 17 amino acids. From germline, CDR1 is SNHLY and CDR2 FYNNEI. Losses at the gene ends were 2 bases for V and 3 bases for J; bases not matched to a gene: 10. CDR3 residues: CASSELAEPKDYNEQFF. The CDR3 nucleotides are TGTGCCAGCAGTGAACTAGCGGAGCCCAAAGACTACAATGAGCAGTTCTTC. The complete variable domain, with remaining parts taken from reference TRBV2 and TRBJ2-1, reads EPEVTQTPSHQVTQMGQEVILRCVPISNHLYFYWYRQILGQKVEFLVSFYNNEISEKSEIFDDQFSVERPDGSNFTLKIRSTKLEDSAMYFCASSELAEPKDYNEQFFGPGTRLTVL.

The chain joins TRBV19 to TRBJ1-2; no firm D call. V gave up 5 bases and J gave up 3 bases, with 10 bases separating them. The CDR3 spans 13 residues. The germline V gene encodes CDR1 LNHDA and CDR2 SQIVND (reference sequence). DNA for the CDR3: TGTGCCAGTAGTCCCGACGCGGACTATGGCTACACCTTC. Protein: CASSPDADYGYTF. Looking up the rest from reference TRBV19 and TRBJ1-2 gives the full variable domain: DGGITQSPKYLFRKEGQNVTLSCEQNLNHDAMYWYRQDPGQGLRLIYYSQIVNDFQKGDIAEGYSVSREKKESFPLTVTSAQKNPTAFYLCASSPDADYGYTFGSGTRLTVV.

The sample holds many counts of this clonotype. This CDR3 reads CASSLTDFYGYTF. For the CDR3, the DNA is TGTGCCAGCAGTTTGACAGACTTCTATGGCTACACCTTC. This chain links TRBV28 with TRBJ1-2; D perhaps matches TRBD1 (5 bases). The V end lost 3 bases, the J end lost 4 bases, and 9 bases lay between the germline ends. CDR3 size: 13 residues. Per the germline V gene, CDR1 is MDHEN and CDR2 is SYDVKM.

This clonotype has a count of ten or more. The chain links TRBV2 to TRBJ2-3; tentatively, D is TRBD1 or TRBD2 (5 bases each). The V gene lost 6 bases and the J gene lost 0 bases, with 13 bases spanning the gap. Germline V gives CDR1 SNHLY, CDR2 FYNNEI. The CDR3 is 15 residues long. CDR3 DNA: TGTGCCAGCAGCACCAGGGACGGTAGCACAGATACGCAGTATTTT. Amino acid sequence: CASSTRDGSTDTQYF.

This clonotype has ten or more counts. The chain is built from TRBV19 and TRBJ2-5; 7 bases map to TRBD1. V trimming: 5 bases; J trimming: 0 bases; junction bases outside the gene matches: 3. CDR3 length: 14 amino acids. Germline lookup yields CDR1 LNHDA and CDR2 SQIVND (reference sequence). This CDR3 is CASSPTGNQETQYF. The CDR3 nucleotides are TGTGCCAGTAGTCCGACAGGGAACCAAGAGACCCAGTACTTC.

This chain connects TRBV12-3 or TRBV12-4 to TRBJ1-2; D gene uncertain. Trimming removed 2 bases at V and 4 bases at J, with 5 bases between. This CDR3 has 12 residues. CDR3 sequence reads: CASSLWSYGYTF. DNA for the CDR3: TGTGCCAGCAGTTTATGGAGCTATGGCTACACCTTC.

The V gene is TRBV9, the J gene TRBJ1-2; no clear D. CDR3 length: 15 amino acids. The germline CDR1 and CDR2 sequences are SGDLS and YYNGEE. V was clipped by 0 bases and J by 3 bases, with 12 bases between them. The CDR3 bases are TGTGCCAGCAGCGTAGAAGGAATCGATTACTATGGCTACACCTTC. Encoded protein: CASSVEGIDYYGYTF.

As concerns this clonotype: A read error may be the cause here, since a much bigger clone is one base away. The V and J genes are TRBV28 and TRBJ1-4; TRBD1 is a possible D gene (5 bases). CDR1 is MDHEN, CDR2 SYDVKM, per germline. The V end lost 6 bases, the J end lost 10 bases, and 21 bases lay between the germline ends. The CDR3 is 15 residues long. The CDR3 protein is CASSLLSAVGGKLFF. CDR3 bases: TGTGCCAGCAGCCTCCTTTCTGCGGTTGGGGGAAAACTGTTTTTT.

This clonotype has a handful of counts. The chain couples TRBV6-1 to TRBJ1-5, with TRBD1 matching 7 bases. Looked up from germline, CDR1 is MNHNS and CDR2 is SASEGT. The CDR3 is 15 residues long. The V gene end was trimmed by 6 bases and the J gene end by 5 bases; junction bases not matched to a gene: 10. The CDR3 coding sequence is TGTGCCAGCAGCCAACCGACAGGGTCCGATCAGCCCCAGCATTTT. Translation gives CASSQPTGSDQPQHF.

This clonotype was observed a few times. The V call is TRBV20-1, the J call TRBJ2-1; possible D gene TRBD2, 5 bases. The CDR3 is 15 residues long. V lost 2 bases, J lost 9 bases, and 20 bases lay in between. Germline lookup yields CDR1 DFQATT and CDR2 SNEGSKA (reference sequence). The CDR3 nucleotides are TGCAGTGCTAGACCGAAGCGGAAGAATGTCGGTGAGCAGTTCTTC. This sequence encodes CSARPKRKNVGEQFF.

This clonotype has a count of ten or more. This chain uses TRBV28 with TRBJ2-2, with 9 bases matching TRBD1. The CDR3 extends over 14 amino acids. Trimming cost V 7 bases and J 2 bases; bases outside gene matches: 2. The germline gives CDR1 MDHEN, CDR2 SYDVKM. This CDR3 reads CASTGQGNTGELFF. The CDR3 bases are TGTGCCAGCACGGGACAGGGAAACACCGGGGAGCTGTTTTTT.

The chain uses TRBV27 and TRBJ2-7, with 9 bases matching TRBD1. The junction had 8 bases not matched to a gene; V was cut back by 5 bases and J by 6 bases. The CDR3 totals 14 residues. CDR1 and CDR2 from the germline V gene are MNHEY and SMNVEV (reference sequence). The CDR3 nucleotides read TGTGCCAGCAGTCCATCGGGACAGGGAACCGAGCAGTACTTC. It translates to CASSPSGQGTEQYF.

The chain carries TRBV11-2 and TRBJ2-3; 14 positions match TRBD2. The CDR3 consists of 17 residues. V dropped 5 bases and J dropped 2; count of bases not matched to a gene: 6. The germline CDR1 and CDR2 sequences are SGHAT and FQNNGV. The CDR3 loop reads CASSPGTSGSITDTQYF. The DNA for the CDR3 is TGTGCCAGCAGCCCAGGGACTAGCGGGAGTATCACAGATACGCAGTATTTT.

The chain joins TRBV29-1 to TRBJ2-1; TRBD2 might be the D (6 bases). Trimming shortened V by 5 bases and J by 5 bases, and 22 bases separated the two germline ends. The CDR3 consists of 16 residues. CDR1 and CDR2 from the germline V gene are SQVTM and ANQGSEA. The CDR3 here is CSVFVVVGGRDNEQFF. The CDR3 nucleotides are TGCAGCGTTTTTGTTGTAGTGGGAGGCAGGGACAATGAGCAGTTCTTC.

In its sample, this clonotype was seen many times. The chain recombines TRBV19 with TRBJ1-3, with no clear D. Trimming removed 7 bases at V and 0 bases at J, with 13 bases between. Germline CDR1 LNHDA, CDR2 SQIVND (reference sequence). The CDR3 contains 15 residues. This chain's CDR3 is CASNRATTSGNTIYF. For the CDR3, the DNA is TGTGCCAGTAATCGGGCCACAACCTCTGGAAACACCATATATTTT.

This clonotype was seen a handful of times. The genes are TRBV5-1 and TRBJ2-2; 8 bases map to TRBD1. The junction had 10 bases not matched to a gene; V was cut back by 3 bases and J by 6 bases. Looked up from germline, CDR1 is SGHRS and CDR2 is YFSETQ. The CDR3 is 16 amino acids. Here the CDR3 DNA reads TGCGCCAGCAGCTACTCGGGACAGGTAATCGCCGGGGAGCTGTTTTTT. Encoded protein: CASSYSGQVIAGELFF.

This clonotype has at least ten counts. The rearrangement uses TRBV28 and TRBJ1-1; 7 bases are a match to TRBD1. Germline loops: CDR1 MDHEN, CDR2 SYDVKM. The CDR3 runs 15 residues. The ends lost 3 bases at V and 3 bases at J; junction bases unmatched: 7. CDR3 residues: CASSFGGTADTEAFF. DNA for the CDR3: TGTGCCAGCAGTTTCGGGGGGACAGCGGACACTGAAGCTTTCTTT.

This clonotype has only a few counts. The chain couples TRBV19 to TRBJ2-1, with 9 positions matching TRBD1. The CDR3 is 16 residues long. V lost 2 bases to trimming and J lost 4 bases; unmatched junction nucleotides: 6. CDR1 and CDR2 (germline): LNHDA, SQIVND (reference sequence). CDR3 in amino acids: CASSIYGTGPYNEQFF. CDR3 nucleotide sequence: TGTGCCAGTAGTATATACGGGACAGGGCCTTACAATGAGCAGTTCTTC.